The following is a TCR beta chain sequence with its context. Time point defined: sample taken at primary tumor resection. This sample is drawn from a study of spatial heterogeneity in lung cancer. V lost 5 bases and J lost 0, with 8 bases in between. Germline assignment: CDR1 SQVTM and CDR2 ANQGSEA. The CDR3 covers 13 residues. Using its own MiXCR run on the 5' RACE reads, TCRdb lists one record per CDR3 protein. The sample lists tens of thousands of distinct CDR3 sequences, 12% occurring once. The sequence was collected from a male donor with early-stage non-small cell lung cancer. The V and J genes are TRBV29-1 and TRBJ2-1; D call uncertain. Source: PBMCs, taken at surgery. CDR3 in amino acids: CSVLHNSYNEQFF. The CDR3 nucleotides are TGCAGCGTTTTGCACAACTCCTACAATGAGCAGTTCTTC.